The entry below gives a single T cell receptor beta chain sequence along with its context. Primers included in the PCR were 60 Vbeta and 13 Jbeta primers. Measured with immunoSEQ multiplex PCR; TCRdb has only the in-frame clones, and not every one. The sample carries about 160,000 clones, around 80% recorded once. These data come from a study of cytomegalovirus exposure and HLA in healthy donors. The clonotype originates from a woman between 35 and 50 years old in good health and CMV-seronegative. The sample comprised PBMCs.

CDR3 nucleotide sequence: TGTGCCTGGAGCGTTCCGACAGTGAACACTGAAGCTTTCTTT. Protein product: CAWSVPTVNTEAFF. This chain uses TRBV30 with TRBJ1-1, with a tentative D call TRBD1 (5 bases). Deletions cut 3 bases from V and 0 bases from J, with 11 bases between. The CDR3 contains 14 residues. Germline values: CDR1 GTSNPN, CDR2 SVGIG (reference sequence).